This TCR beta chain was sequenced for a study of blood T cell repertoires in COVID-19. As for the study in general: From the United States, Italy and Spain came samples of acute and convalescent COVID-19. The analysed material was cDNA or gDNA that came from T cells, B-cell-depleted T cells, or PBMCs.

Authors' analysis steps: How many nucleated cells were present was estimated from reference gene primer amplification. Libraries were prepared by immunoSEQ multiplex PCR; TCRdb keeps only in-frame clonotypes and omits some of them. The V and J calls and the clone size are those of that table, but D and trimming were determined from the DNA. The sample lists about 110,000 clones, 85% to 90% seen once, with approximately 4.5% in the top ten. There are 15 residues in the CDR3. V was clipped by 7 bases and J by 2 bases, with 17 bases between them. The germline CDR1 and CDR2 sequences are MDHEN and SYDVKM.

This receptor was identified in a woman aged 45-65 years with acute or convalescent COVID-19. Material: peripheral blood. The V call is TRBV28, the J call TRBJ1-2; perhaps TRBD1 as D (6 bases). CDR3 bases: TGTGCCAGCATCCAACCCGCAGGGGCCAACTATGGCTACACCTTC. It encodes CASIQPAGANYGYTF.